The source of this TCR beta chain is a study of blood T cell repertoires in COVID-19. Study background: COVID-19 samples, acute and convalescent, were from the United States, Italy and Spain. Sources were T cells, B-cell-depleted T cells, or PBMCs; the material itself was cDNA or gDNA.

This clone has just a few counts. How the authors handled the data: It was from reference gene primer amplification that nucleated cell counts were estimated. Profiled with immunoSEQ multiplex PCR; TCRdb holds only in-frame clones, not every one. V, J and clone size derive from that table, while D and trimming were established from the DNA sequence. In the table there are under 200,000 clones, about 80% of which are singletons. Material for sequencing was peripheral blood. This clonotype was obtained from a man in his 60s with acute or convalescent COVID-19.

The CDR3 sequence: CASSYSGPAEAFF. As DNA, the CDR3 is TGTGCCAGCAGTTACTCGGGCCCGGCGGAAGCTTTCTTT. J is TRBJ1-1 and V is TRBV6-2 or TRBV6-3; D gene ambiguous. The CDR3 is 13 amino acids. In germline, CDR1 is MNHEY, CDR2 SVGEGT. Trimming took off 0 bases at V and 8 bases at J, with 10 bases between the two ends.